This T cell receptor (beta chain) was sequenced during a study of blood T cell repertoires in COVID-19 (dated by TCRdb to 2018 to 2021). Broadly, across the study: Collaborator samples came from the United States, Italy and Spain and covered acute and convalescent phases of COVID-19. The material from the prospective study consisted of cDNA or gDNA derived from T cells, B-cell-depleted T cells, or PBMCs. The dataset comprised deeply sampled blood TCRbeta repertoires from subjects exposed to, actively infected with, or recovered from COVID-19. The repertoires were released in a freely available public database intended as a resource for research on the immune response to SARS-CoV-2. Samples came from the ongoing ImmuneRACE study (first 160 participants) plus 1,254 subjects from 6 global collaborators. Nearly every sample came with metadata listing a de-identified subject ID, COVID-19 status, age in years and sex. Where available, HLA class I and class II types were taken from metadata supplied by the sample provider and were not determined by assay-based typing.

The immunoSEQ Assay, a bias-controlled multiplex PCR, was used to amplify TCRbeta CDR3 regions from genomic DNA. In the authors' own workflow: The number of nucleated cells in each sample was estimated from the amplification of reference gene primers within the assay. To quantify the absolute abundance of each unique TCRbeta CDR3 rearrangement, sequence reads were collapsed and filtered. For each sample, productive Simpson clonality was calculated as the square root of Simpson's diversity index over productive rearrangements. What TCRdb holds here is the immuneACCESS table cut down to in-frame rearrangements. Part of the clones is not present; checked against another copy, under half of the missing clones reflect an unresolved V gene, and the others are unexplained. V, J and clone size were drawn from that table, and D and trimming were deduced from the DNA. The sample data list about 210,000 clones, and approximately 90% of these were observed just once. The top ten hold approximately 1.2% of the sample.

The collaborating institutions used their own protocols to collect whole blood in K2EDTA tubes. For TCRbeta analysis, collaborators shipped samples as frozen whole blood, isolated PBMCs, or DNA extracted from either of those sample types. The CDR3 has 13 amino acids, counting the end cysteine and phenylalanine. Only CDR3 DNA is held: 39 bases, read in frame from base 1. V is cut by 3 bases and J by 3 bases, and the space between the germline ends is 6 bases. CDR1 and CDR2 were assigned from the germline V gene as LGHNT and FRNRAP. Overall results and qualifications from the work: The amount of clinical and demographic metadata varied by source and participant and was provided uncurated.

A word on this clone: Its antigen has not been determined. No base-level quality is on record; no much larger clone is a single base apart.

The sequence is built from TRBV12-5 and TRBJ2-1; the D gene identity is not certain. This TCR came from a man younger than 40 with acute or convalescent COVID-19. Sample: peripheral blood. In nucleotide form, the sequence is TGTGCTAGTGGTTTATACAGCTACAATGAGCAGTTCTTC. Its translation is CASGLYSYNEQFF.